This T cell receptor (beta chain) originates from a study of T cells in Graves' hyperthyroidism and ophthalmopathy. This clonotype was seen repeatedly, ten times or more. Losses at the gene ends were 8 bases for V and 4 bases for J; bases not matched to a gene: 5. The germline V gene has CDR1 SEHNR and CDR2 FQNEAQ (reference sequence). The CDR3 is 13 residues long. RNA transcripts gave rise to amplified TCR beta CDR3 regions. The HTBI primer set was used in a first-round RT-PCR of the TCR CDR3. Using its own MiXCR run on the multiplex PCR reads, TCRdb lists one record per CDR3 protein. The top ten hold about 53% of the sample, which has roughly 500,000 distinct CDR3 sequences, under 25% seen once.

Sequenced input: blood. The chain is built from TRBV7-9 and TRBJ2-7, with 10 bases fitting TRBD2. The receptor was derived from a woman between 70 and 85 years old with Graves' ophthalmopathy. In nucleotides, the CDR3 is TGTGCCAGCGCCGCTAGCGGGAGATACGAGCAGTACTTC. Amino acid sequence: CASAASGRYEQYF.